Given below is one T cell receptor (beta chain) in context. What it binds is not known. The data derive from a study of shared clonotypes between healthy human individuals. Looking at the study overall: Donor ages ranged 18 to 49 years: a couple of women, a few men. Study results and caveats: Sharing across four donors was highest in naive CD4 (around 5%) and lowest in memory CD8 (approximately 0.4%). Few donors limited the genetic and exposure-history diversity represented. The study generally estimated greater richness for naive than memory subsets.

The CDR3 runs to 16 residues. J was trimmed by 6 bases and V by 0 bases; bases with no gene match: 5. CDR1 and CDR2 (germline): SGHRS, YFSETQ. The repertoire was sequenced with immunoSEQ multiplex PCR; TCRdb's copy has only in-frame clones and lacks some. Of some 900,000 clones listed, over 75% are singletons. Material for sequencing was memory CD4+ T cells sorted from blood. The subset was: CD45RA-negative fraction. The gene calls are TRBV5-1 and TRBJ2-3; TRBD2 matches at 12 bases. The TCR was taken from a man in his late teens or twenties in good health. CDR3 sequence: CASSLALAGGGDTQYF. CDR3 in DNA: TGCGCCAGCAGCTTGGCACTAGCGGGAGGTGGGGATACGCAGTATTTT.